Sequencing of this T cell receptor beta chain was carried out in a study of blood T cell repertoires in COVID-19. Sequenced by immunoSEQ multiplex PCR; TCRdb stores in-frame clones only, minus some. Of some 270,000 clones listed, roughly 85% are singletons. This CDR3 spans 16 amino acids. V lost 1 base, J lost 2 bases, and 5 bases stayed unmatched. CDR1 and CDR2 from the germline V gene are MRHNA and SNTAGT. Recruits, aged roughly 18 to 95 years, lived in 20 to 30 US areas. Self-reported history from a screening survey and questionnaire set each donor's cohort. V usage is TRBV6-4 and J usage is TRBJ1-1, with TRBD1 identical over 9 bases. The TCR comes from a woman between 45 and 65 years old who had been exposed to COVID-19. Material: PBMCs or T cells enriched from blood (not recorded which). CDR3: CASSDLPDRGNTEAFF. In DNA form, the CDR3 reads TGTGCCAGCAGTGACTTACCGGACAGGGGCAACACTGAAGCTTTCTTT.